Shown below are 3 T cell receptor beta chains from a single sample sequenced in a study of radiation and T cells in renal cell carcinoma. Clones were read by immunoSEQ multiplex PCR, and TCRdb kept only the in-frame ones, dropping some. The sample records over 85,000 clones, about 82% being singletons. Time point here: blood 4 weeks post-SBRT, at nephrectomy. Treatment defined: 15 Gy SBRT to primary tumor, nephrectomy 4 weeks later. Specimen: blood, collected from a patient whose treatment included radiotherapy and nephrectomy. The receptors originated from a man aged 50-60 years with renal cell carcinoma.

The gene calls are TRBV29-1 and TRBJ2-7; TRBD1 matches 10 bases. Trimming removed 7 bases from V and 4 bases from J; junction bases left unmatched: 10. CDR1 is SQVTM and CDR2 is ANQGSEA in the germline V gene. The CDR3 sequence is 14 residues long. The DNA of the CDR3 is TGCAGCGCTGGCCCTCGACAGGGGGCGTACGAGCAGTACTTC. This gives the protein CSAGPRQGAYEQYF.

The chain employs TRBV27 and TRBJ2-2, with a tentative D call TRBD1 (6 bases). The CDR3 sequence is 16 residues long. Germline CDR1 and CDR2: MNHEY and SMNVEV (reference sequence). The germline V and J ends were trimmed by 7 bases and 2 bases, with 17 bases remaining between them. The DNA of the CDR3 is TGTGCCAGCAAAAAACAAGGACAGATTAACACCGGGGAGCTGTTTTTT. As protein: CASKKQGQINTGELFF.

The chain combines TRBV19 with TRBJ1-1; 10 bases fit TRBD1. The CDR3 runs 15 residues. The germline V gene encodes CDR1 LNHDA and CDR2 SQIVND (reference sequence). V gave up 3 bases and J gave up 3 bases; unmatched junction bases: 4. CDR3 bases: TGTGCCAGTAGTATGGTAGGGACAGGGGACACTGAAGCTTTCTTT. Protein sequence: CASSMVGTGDTEAFF.